These 23 T cell receptor beta chains originate from one sample sequenced in a study of beta chain features in type 1 diabetes. Whole-study findings and limits: Moderate but significant shortening of TCRB CDR3s was recorded in all four CD4+ subsets from Type 1 diabetes patients.

Antigens for these TCRs are unknown. The entirety of the isolated RNA underwent reverse transcription, so expressed TCRB transcripts were sequenced. Sequencing was performed with immunoSEQ multiplex PCR; in TCRdb, only in-frame clones are kept and a portion is missing. The sample holds some 330,000 clones, around 12% seen once. Sequenced sample: naive CD4+ T cells from blood. Receptors were obtained from a woman under 30 with type 1 diabetes.

The table lists this clone with a few counts. V and J are TRBV7-9 and TRBJ2-2, with D maybe TRBD1 (5 bases). Germline V lookup: CDR1 SEHNR, CDR2 FQNEAQ (reference sequence). The V end lost 5 bases, the J end lost 1 base, and 14 bases lay between the germline ends. The CDR3 runs to 16 residues. In nucleotides, the CDR3 is TGTGCCAGCAGCCCACGGACACCGGGGAACACCGGGGAGCTGTTTTTT. This codes for CASSPRTPGNTGELFF.

The V gene is TRBV9, the J gene TRBJ2-5, with 7 bases fitting TRBD2. The J segment lost 1 base and the V segment lost 4 bases, leaving 13 bases of the junction unmatched. The CDR3 extends over 17 amino acids. Germline lookup yields CDR1 SGDLS and CDR2 YYNGEE. CDR3 protein: CASSPQGASGGQETQYF. The CDR3 nucleotides read TGTGCCAGCAGCCCCCAAGGCGCTAGCGGAGGCCAAGAGACCCAGTACTTC. Full variable domain (missing parts from reference TRBV9 and TRBJ2-5): DSGVTQTPKHLITATGQRVTLRCSPRSGDLSVYWYQQSLDQGLQFLIQYYNGEERAKGNILERFSAQQFPDLHSELNLSSLELGDSALYFCASSPQGASGGQETQYFGPGTRLLVL.

The rearrangement links TRBV5-1 to TRBJ1-1, with 9 bases lining up with TRBD1. The CDR3 sequence is 16 residues long. Losses at the gene ends were 2 bases for V and 5 bases for J; bases not matched to a gene: 10. Germline V CDR1 and CDR2: SGHRS, YFSETQ. In DNA, the CDR3 is TGCGCCAGCAGCTTTGGGGGACAGGGAGGTCGGACTGAAGCTTTCTTT. Translating gives CASSFGGQGGRTEAFF.

The gene calls are TRBV18 and TRBJ2-7; 7 bases map to TRBD1. The germline V gene has CDR1 KGHSH and CDR2 LQKENI. The CDR3 has 15 residues. The V segment lost 0 bases and the J segment 3 bases; nucleotides outside the gene matches: 5. The CDR3 spells CASSPPVAGGYEQYF. The CDR3 DNA is TGTGCCAGCTCACCACCGGTCGCAGGGGGCTACGAGCAGTACTTC.

The chain is built from TRBV7-2 and TRBJ2-3; a possible D gene is TRBD2 (5 bases). This CDR3 region has 15 residues. Deletions cut 6 bases from V and 8 bases from J, with 21 bases between. Germline lookup yields CDR1 SGHTA and CDR2 FQGNSA. CDR3 sequence: CASRSPGLPPGTQYF. The CDR3 DNA reads TGTGCCAGCAGGTCCCCCGGACTCCCCCCTGGTACGCAGTATTTT.

In this sample, this clone turned up a few times. The chain joins TRBV19 to TRBJ2-7; D might be TRBD2 (5 bases). V was trimmed by 5 bases and J by 2 bases, leaving 22 bases between them. This CDR3 is 17 amino acids long. The germline gives CDR1 LNHDA, CDR2 SQIVND (reference sequence). In DNA form, the CDR3 reads TGTGCCAGTAGTTCCGGCTACCTCCGCCTCGGGGCCTACGAGCAGTACTTC. Translating gives CASSSGYLRLGAYEQYF. Together with reference TRBV19 and TRBJ2-7, the CDR3 gives the full variable domain: DGGITQSPKYLFRKEGQNVTLSCEQNLNHDAMYWYRQDPGQGLRLIYYSQIVNDFQKGDIAEGYSVSREKKESFPLTVTSAQKNPTAFYLCASSSGYLRLGAYEQYFGPGTRLTVT.

This clone was seen more than once but under ten times. The chain is built from TRBV9 and TRBJ1-5; D may be TRBD1 (6 bases). Between the trimmed V and J ends, which lost 0 bases and 6 bases, there was a span of 10 bases. The germline CDR1 and CDR2 sequences are SGDLS and YYNGEE. There are 14 residues in the CDR3. The CDR3 sequence is CASSVGGGGQPQHF. The CDR3 DNA is TGTGCCAGCAGCGTAGGGGGAGGGGGTCAGCCCCAGCATTTT.

The chain uses TRBV2 and TRBJ1-6; D not certain. V was shortened by 6 bases and J by 8 bases, with 20 bases between the two germline ends. This CDR3 comprises 16 residues. Germline V lookup: CDR1 SNHLY, CDR2 FYNNEI. The CDR3 coding sequence is TGTGCCAGCAGCCCAACCCTCGGCCCGGGGTATTCACCCCTCCACTTT. This translates into CASSPTLGPGYSPLHF.

The chain carries TRBV11-3 and TRBJ1-3, with TRBD1 matching 9 bases. The CDR3 consists of 13 residues. CDR1 is SGHNT and CDR2 is YENEEA in the germline V gene. CDR3 amino acids: CAVRDRVLDTIYF. Written as DNA, the CDR3 is TGTGCGGTGAGGGACAGGGTTCTGGACACCATATATTTT.

This clone turned up a few times. The gene calls are TRBV28 and TRBJ2-3, with 11 bases aligning to TRBD2. The CDR3 runs to 15 residues. The V and J ends lost 7 bases and 6 bases, in that order; junction bases with no gene match: 9. Per germline, CDR1 MDHEN and CDR2 SYDVKM. The CDR3 here is CASTSTSGRWDTQYF. The CDR3 coding sequence is TGTGCCAGCACCTCCACTAGCGGGAGATGGGATACGCAGTATTTT.

The V and J genes are TRBV6-1 and TRBJ2-1, with 8 nucleotides matching TRBD1. V trimming: 4 bases; J trimming: 4 bases; junction bases outside the gene matches: 12. The CDR3 consists of 17 residues. CDR1 and CDR2 (germline): MNHNS, SASEGT. CDR3 DNA: TGTGCCAGCAGTGGGGGACAGGTACGGGGGTTTTACAATGAGCAGTTCTTC. This codes for CASSGGQVRGFYNEQFF.

This clone was seen a handful of times. The V and J genes are TRBV6-6 and TRBJ2-7; D may be TRBD1 (5 bases). V lost 5 bases to trimming and J lost 5 bases, with 16 bases between them. The V gene's germline CDR1 is MNHNY and CDR2 SVGAGI (reference sequence). The CDR3 is 14 residues long. The CDR3 spells CASSPRSGWDEQYF. DNA for the CDR3: TGTGCCAGCAGTCCCCGGTCAGGGTGGGACGAGCAGTACTTC.

This clone has more than one count but fewer than ten. CDR3 sequence (DNA): TGCGCCAGCAGCCAAGGGACCCGTGGGGCCCTAAGTAGCACAGATACGCAGTATTTT. It specifies CASSQGTRGALSSTDTQYF. The chain recombines TRBV4-3 with TRBJ2-3; tentative D call: TRBD1 (5 bases). The length of the CDR3 is 19 residues. Germline V gene sequence: CDR1 LGHNA, CDR2 YSLEER. V was pared by 1 base and J by 0 bases, with 20 bases between.

The CDR3 DNA follows: TGTGCCAGCAGCTTAGGTTCTAGCGGGACCTACGAGCAGTACTTC. Residues: CASSLGSSGTYEQYF. This rearrangement joins TRBV7-9 to TRBJ2-7, with 9 bases aligning to TRBD2. The CDR3 extends over 15 amino acids. Germline CDR1 SEHNR, CDR2 FQNEAQ (reference sequence). The trim removed 1 base at V and 2 bases at J, leaving 3 bases unmatched.

The sample holds a few counts of this clone. Its ends do not fully match the called genes, so a read error is possible. This sequence joins TRBV2 and TRBJ1-2; 9 bases are shared with TRBD1. The CDR3 covers 14 residues. The germline gives CDR1 SNHLY, CDR2 FYNNEI. The CDR3 here is CASSEVPYTGGVAF. CDR3 DNA sequence: TGTGCCAGCAGTGAAGTCCCCTACACAGGGGGCGTCGCCTTC.

V and J are TRBV9 and TRBJ2-1, with TRBD1 matching over 7 bases. Per germline, CDR1 SGDLS and CDR2 YYNGEE. Trimming cost V 3 bases and J 4 bases; bases outside gene matches: 7. The CDR3 has 15 residues. CDR3 sequence reads: CASSAPGTAYNEQFF. CDR3 bases: TGTGCCAGCAGCGCGCCAGGGACAGCTTACAATGAGCAGTTCTTC.

The chain combines TRBV18 with TRBJ2-1; tentatively, D is TRBD2 (6 bases). This CDR3 is built from 12 residues. From germline, CDR1 is KGHSH and CDR2 LQKENI. The ends were cut back, 6 bases at V and 8 bases at J, with 11 bases in the middle. The CDR3, as DNA: TGTGCCAGCTCCTCGGTAGCGGATGAGCAGTTCTTC. Translated: CASSSVADEQFF. The complete variable domain, with remaining parts taken from reference TRBV18 and TRBJ2-1, reads NAGVMQNPRHLVRRRGQEARLRCSPMKGHSHVYWYRQLPEEGLKFMVYLQKENIIDESGMPKERFSAEFPKEGPSILRIQQVVRGDSAAYFCASSSVADEQFFGPGTRLTVL.

This clone has a handful of counts. The chain uses TRBV5-1 and TRBJ1-2; 8 bases match TRBD1. Germline V CDR1 and CDR2: SGHRS, YFSETQ. This CDR3 comprises 13 residues. V gave up 4 bases and J gave up 4 bases; unmatched junction bases: 3. CDR3 DNA sequence: TGCGCCAGCAGCCGAGGACAGGGCTATGGCTACACCTTC. Protein sequence: CASSRGQGYGYTF.

The chain joins TRBV27 to TRBJ1-5, with 7 bases aligning to TRBD1. Germline lookup yields CDR1 MNHEY and CDR2 SMNVEV (reference sequence). Trimming cost V 5 bases and J 0 bases; bases outside gene matches: 7. CDR3 length: 16 amino acids. The DNA for the CDR3 is TGTGCCAGCAGTCCCTCGGGACAGATTAGCAATCAGCCCCAGCATTTT. Translation: CASSPSGQISNQPQHF.

This rearrangement joins TRBV6-5 to TRBJ1-2; unclear D gene. Trimming stripped 1 base from V and 4 bases from J, with 7 bases between. The germline V gene encodes CDR1 MNHEY and CDR2 SVGAGI. The CDR3 is 13 residues long. The CDR3 bases are TGTGCCAGCAGTTACTTTGCAGGCTATGGCTACACCTTC. Its protein product is CASSYFAGYGYTF.

The chain employs TRBV5-6 and TRBJ1-5; 7 bases align to TRBD1. J lost 3 bases, V lost 4 bases, and 4 bases had no gene match. From germline, CDR1 is SGHDT and CDR2 YYEEEE. The CDR3 loop spans 14 amino acids. The CDR3 coding sequence is TGTGCCAGCAGCCCGGGGACAGTCAATCAGCCCCAGCATTTT. As protein: CASSPGTVNQPQHF.

The sample holds a few counts of this clone. This rearrangement joins TRBV6-6 to TRBJ2-7; a weak D match, TRBD1 (6 bases). Trimming removed 6 bases at V and 4 bases at J, with 16 bases between. The CDR3 covers 14 residues. Germline CDR1 is MNHNY and CDR2 is SVGAGI (reference sequence). DNA for the CDR3: TGTGCCAGCAGGGAGCAGGGGAGAGTATACGAGCAGTACTTC. Translation: CASREQGRVYEQYF.

V is TRBV6-5 and J is TRBJ1-2, with 8 bases fitting TRBD1. Per germline, CDR1 MNHEY and CDR2 SVGAGI. The CDR3 has 14 residues. V shed 2 bases, J shed 5 bases, and the junction held 4 bases outside the gene matches. The CDR3 spells CASSYATGEYGYTF. The CDR3 nucleotides read TGTGCCAGCAGTTACGCGACAGGGGAATATGGCTACACCTTC.